This T cell receptor beta chain is from a study of OX40 agonist ivuxolimab in advanced cancers. Study details: At roughly 80% male, the cohort had a mean age of 60 years, ranging from roughly 20 to 80.

Overall study findings and caveats: On average, CD8+ T cells showed a greater number of expanded clones than CD4+. Clonal expansion was seen in CD4+ and CD8+ blood T cells by week 6 at 0.1 to 3.0 mg/kg.

The length of the CDR3 is 14 residues. Trimming removed 0 bases from V and 1 base from J, with 6 bases in between. CDR1 is MGHRA, CDR2 YSYEKL, per germline. To note about this clone: Its antigen is not known.

Measured with immunoSEQ multiplex PCR; TCRdb has only the in-frame clones, and not every one. The profile shows over 60,000 clones, 85% of them singletons. The chain is built from TRBV4-1 and TRBJ1-1; tentative D call: TRBD1 (6 bases). The clonotype comes from an adult with an advanced solid tumor such as melanoma, head and neck, liver or kidney cancer. This sample comprised CD4+ or CD8+ T cells sorted from blood, obtained in a trial of the OX40 agonist ivuxolimab. The CDR3 loop reads CASSQEQGNTEAFF. CDR3 DNA sequence: TGCGCCAGCAGCCAAGAACAGGGGAACACTGAAGCTTTCTTT.